This T cell receptor beta chain derives from a study of blood T cells in healthy people across ages. From germline, CDR1 is SGHNT and CDR2 YYREEE (reference sequence). V gave up 3 bases and J gave up 7 bases; unmatched junction bases: 6. The CDR3 extends over 15 amino acids. General observations from the study: Without sorted subsets, naive and antigen-experienced compartments could not be conclusively compared.

A sample-barcoded 5' primer and a J-beta primer mix were used in a second PCR of roughly 7 to 11 cycles. MiXCR, run by TCRdb on the 5' RACE reads, gives a single entry per CDR3 protein. The sample lists 1.5 million to 2 million distinct CDR3 sequences, roughly 28% occurring once. As concerns this clonotype: The antigen remains unidentified.

The sequenced material came from blood. This chain uses TRBV5-4 with TRBJ2-3; 12 nucleotides align to TRBD2. The receptor was isolated from a woman in her twenties or thirties in good health. The CDR3 DNA sequence: TGTGCCAGCAGCTCTAGCGGGGGGGCGTCTTATACGCAGTATTTT. Its translation: CASSSSGGASYTQYF. The full variable domain, completed using reference TRBV5-4 and TRBJ2-3, is ETGVTQSPTHLIKTRGQQVTLRCSSQSGHNTVSWYQQALGQGPQFIFQYYREEENGRGNFPPRFSGLQFPNYSSELNVNALELDDSALYLCASSSSGGASYTQYFGPGTRLTVL.